This T cell receptor beta chain is drawn from a study of vaccination and CD4 T cells after COVID-19. Details on this clonotype: Its antigen is still unknown.

Study-wide results and limits: Apart from involving relatively few convalescent patients, the work omitted early post-infection timepoints. Post-vaccination, and not before, a median about 90% of reactive clones appeared in convalescent patients.

Treatment here: approximately nine-day PBMC culture with coronavirus spike peptide pools or control peptides (ViraFEST assay). IL-2 at 8.5 to 10 IU/ml and peptide pools at approximately 10 ug/ml were added to PBMCs cultured at two million per well. The CDR3 loop spans 14 amino acids. Germline V CDR1 and CDR2: ENHRY, SYGVKD. V was trimmed by 6 bases and J by 0 bases, leaving 12 bases between them. Sequence data for DNA of cultured CD4+ T cells were generated by the Oncomine TCR Beta short-read assay. TCRdb called the PCR reads again in MiXCR, with one record for every CDR3 protein. Of 20,000 to 25,000 distinct CDR3 sequences in the sample, approximately 40% are singletons; the top ten hold less than 5.5%.

The sequencing used CD4+ T cells from blood, cultured in vitro, collected before SARS-CoV-2 vaccination. This clonotype was sampled from a human donor who had recovered from COVID-19. This rearrangement joins TRBV10-3 to TRBJ2-7, with D possibly TRBD1 on 6 matching bases. For the CDR3, the DNA is TGTGCCATCAGGAAGACAGGTAGCTCCTACGAGCAGTACTTC. Its translation is CAIRKTGSSYEQYF.